These 28 T cell receptor beta chains originate from one sample sequenced in a study of OX40 agonist ivuxolimab in advanced cancers. Sequencing used immunoSEQ multiplex PCR; TCRdb keeps in-frame clones, though not all of them. The sample contains under 75,000 clones, 91% of which appear only once. Material: CD4+ or CD8+ T cells sorted from blood, obtained in a trial of the OX40 agonist ivuxolimab. All receptors derive from an adult with an advanced solid tumor such as melanoma, head and neck, liver or kidney cancer.

The chain is built from TRBV27 and TRBJ2-7; 11 bases line up with TRBD2. The CDR3 contains 12 residues. The ends lost 5 bases at V and 6 bases at J; junction bases unmatched: 0. Germline CDR1 is MNHEY and CDR2 is SMNVEV (reference sequence). CDR3 coding DNA: TGTGCCAGCAGTCTAGCGGGAGGCGAGCAGTACTTC. It encodes CASSLAGGEQYF.

The V and J genes are TRBV4-3 and TRBJ2-3, with a possible D match to TRBD2 (5 bases). The germline CDR1 and CDR2 sequences are LGHNA and YSLEER. CDR3 length: 13 residues. Trimming cost V 0 bases and J 6 bases, with 7 bases left between them. In DNA, the CDR3 is TGCGCCAGCAGCCAAGATCGCGGGGATACGCAGTATTTT. It is translated as CASSQDRGDTQYF.

The genes are TRBV6-4 and TRBJ2-1, with 9 bases aligning to TRBD1. Germline CDR1 reads MRHNA; CDR2 reads SNTAGT. V trimming: 2 bases; J trimming: 9 bases; junction bases outside the gene matches: 2. The CDR3 consists of 13 residues. In DNA, the CDR3 is TGTGCCAGCAGTGACCTGACAGGGGGTGAGCAGTTCTTC. It specifies CASSDLTGGEQFF.

The J gene is TRBJ1-5, the V gene TRBV28; D gene ambiguous. There are 16 residues in the CDR3. V was trimmed by 3 bases and J by 0 bases, leaving 12 bases between them. The V gene's germline CDR1 is MDHEN and CDR2 SYDVKM. The CDR3 protein is CASSLGKGYSNQPQHF. DNA of the CDR3: TGTGCCAGCAGTTTGGGTAAAGGCTATAGCAATCAGCCCCAGCATTTT. Full variable domain (remainder filled in from reference TRBV28 and TRBJ1-5): DVKVTQSSRYLVKRTGEKVFLECVQDMDHENMFWYRQDPGLGLRLIYFSYDVKMKEKGDIPEGYSVSREKKERFSLILESASTNQTSMYLCASSLGKGYSNQPQHFGDGTRLSIL.

V gene TRBV5-6 combines with J gene TRBJ2-1, with TRBD2 matching 8 bases. V was pared by 3 bases and J by 8 bases, with 10 bases of the junction left unmatched. This CDR3 contains 15 residues. CDR1 and CDR2 from the germline V gene are SGHDT and YYEEEE. The CDR3 coding sequence is TGTGCCAGCAGCTCCCGATGGACTAGCAGAGATGAGCAGTTCTTC. Translation gives CASSSRWTSRDEQFF.

The DNA for the CDR3 is TGTGCCAGCAGCCCCAGGGGCTATGGCTACACCTTC. Translation gives CASSPRGYGYTF. The rearrangement links TRBV6-5 to TRBJ1-2; TRBD1 might be the D (6 bases). V was pared by 6 bases and J by 4 bases, with 9 bases between. Germline-derived CDR1 and CDR2 are MNHEY and SVGAGI. CDR3 size: 12 residues.

The chain carries TRBV4-1 and TRBJ1-5; the D is unclear. From germline, CDR1 is MGHRA and CDR2 YSYEKL. The CDR3 totals 16 residues. Trimming took 0 bases from V and 2 from J, leaving 11 bases between them. CDR3 nucleotide sequence: TGCGCCAGCAGCCAAGAACGGGGATTGCGCAATCAGCCCCAGCATTTT. This sequence encodes CASSQERGLRNQPQHF.

This clone was detected once. J is TRBJ1-1 and V is TRBV27; tentative D call: TRBD1 (6 bases). The germline CDR1 and CDR2 sequences are MNHEY and SMNVEV (reference sequence). The CDR3 has 15 amino acids. Between the trimmed V and J ends, which lost 0 bases and 2 bases, there was a span of 10 bases. The CDR3: CASSLSMGGNTEAFF. The DNA for the CDR3 is TGTGCCAGCAGTTTATCGATGGGGGGCAACACTGAAGCTTTCTTT.

Of note for this clone: No DNA is shown, since the ends of the CDR3 on it are uncertain; the CDR3 is the one TCRdb lists. The chain employs TRBV21-1 and TRBJ1-1. TRBV21-1 is a pseudogene segment. Both ends counted, the CDR3 spans 16 residues. This chain's CDR3 is CATFYLWGKGNTEAFF.

The chain couples TRBV28 to TRBJ2-1; no reliable D call. V lost 3 bases to trimming and J lost 6 bases, with 3 bases between them. The CDR3 length is 11 residues. From germline, CDR1 is MDHEN and CDR2 SYDVKM. CDR3 region: CASSFPNEQFF. As DNA, the CDR3 is TGTGCCAGCAGTTTCCCCAATGAGCAGTTCTTC.

This chain uses TRBV18 with TRBJ1-5; 9 nucleotides line up with TRBD1. The V gene's germline CDR1 is KGHSH and CDR2 LQKENI. After removal of 1 base from V and 3 bases from J, the junction contained 4 bases not matched to a gene. This CDR3 comprises 16 residues. The DNA for the CDR3 is TGTGCCAGCTCACCACGGACAGGGGCTATCAATCAGCCCCAGCATTTT. This translates into CASSPRTGAINQPQHF.

A remark on this clone: This specimen includes other DNA sequences encoding the same CDR3. This sequence joins TRBV6-6 and TRBJ2-7; the match to TRBD2 covers 7 bases. Germline assignment: CDR1 MNHNY and CDR2 SVGAGI (reference sequence). The CDR3 contains 15 residues. V trimming: 0 bases; J trimming: 1 base; junction bases outside the gene matches: 3. CDR3 DNA sequence: TGTGCCAGCAGTTACTCGGATAGCGGGTCCTACGAGCAGTACTTC. Encoded protein: CASSYSDSGSYEQYF.

This clone was picked up one time. The chain carries TRBV7-9 and TRBJ1-1, with 7 positions matching TRBD1. V lost 1 base and J lost 4; bases outside the gene matches: 6. This CDR3 region has 15 residues. CDR1 SEHNR and CDR2 FQNEAQ come from the germline V gene (reference sequence). The CDR3: CASSLGKTGITEAFF. The CDR3 nucleotides read TGTGCCAGCAGCTTAGGGAAGACAGGGATCACTGAAGCTTTCTTT.

This clone was recorded a few times. This chain uses TRBV6-5 with TRBJ1-1; possibly TRBD1 for D (5 bases). Germline V gene data show CDR1 as MNHEY and CDR2 as SVGAGI. This CDR3 contains 13 residues. Trimming cost V 2 bases and J 6 bases, with 10 bases left between them. CDR3 sequence: CASSYLGEAEAFF. The DNA of the CDR3 is TGTGCCAGCAGTTACCTGGGGGAGGCTGAAGCTTTCTTT.

This clone was seen a single time. The chain couples TRBV11-2 to TRBJ2-5, with TRBD2 matching 7 bases. The CDR3 totals 16 residues. Germline V gives CDR1 SGHAT, CDR2 FQNNGV. V dropped 4 bases and J dropped 5; count of bases not matched to a gene: 13. This CDR3 is CASSYPGAGVSETQYF. For the CDR3, the DNA is TGTGCCAGCAGCTACCCTGGGGCGGGGGTTTCGGAGACCCAGTACTTC. Based on the CDR3 plus reference TRBV11-2 and TRBJ2-5, the full variable domain is EAGVAQSPRYKIIEKRQSVAFWCNPISGHATLYWYQQILGQGPKLLIQFQNNGVVDDSQLPKDRFSAERLKGVDSTLKIQPAKLEDSAVYLCASSYPGAGVSETQYFGPGTRLLVL.

The chain links TRBV7-8 to TRBJ2-1, with 15 bases that match TRBD2. This CDR3 spans 16 amino acids. Germline V CDR1 and CDR2: SGHVS, FQNEAQ. V was clipped by 0 bases and J by 9 bases; unmatched bases: 3. CDR3 coding DNA: TGTGCCAGCAGCTTAGCCGGGACTAGCGGGAGGAGTGAGCAGTTCTTC. Protein product: CASSLAGTSGRSEQFF. Using reference TRBV7-8 and TRBJ2-1 for the parts outside the CDR3, the full variable domain is GAGVSQSPRYKVAKRGQDVALRCDPISGHVSLFWYQQALGQGPEFLTYFQNEAQLDKSGLPSDRFFAERPEGSVSTLKIQRTQQEDSAVYLCASSLAGTSGRSEQFFGPGTRLTVL.

This sequence joins TRBV28 and TRBJ1-4, with 7 bases identical to TRBD1. The V gene end was trimmed by 5 bases and the J gene end by 4 bases; junction bases not matched to a gene: 7. This CDR3 is built from 15 residues. Germline V lookup: CDR1 MDHEN, CDR2 SYDVKM. This CDR3 reads CASSDGTELNEKLFF. The CDR3 DNA is TGTGCCAGCAGTGATGGGACAGAACTTAATGAAAAACTGTTTTTT.

This clone was seen just once. This chain joins TRBV10-2 and TRBJ2-1, with D hard to call. Deletions cut 3 bases from V and 3 bases from J, with 6 bases between. The CDR3 is 13 residues long. Per germline, CDR1 WSHSY and CDR2 SAAADI. CDR3 loop: CASSDRSYNEQFF. The CDR3 DNA reads as TGCGCCAGCAGTGATAGAAGCTACAATGAGCAGTTCTTC.

The chain uses TRBV2 and TRBJ2-5; 10 bases are a match to TRBD2. Per germline, CDR1 SNHLY and CDR2 FYNNEI. V was clipped by 4 bases and J by 2 bases; unmatched bases: 4. CDR3 length: 15 residues. DNA of the CDR3: TGTGCCAGCAGTGGGACTAGCGGAAATCAAGAGACCCAGTACTTC. Translating it yields CASSGTSGNQETQYF. The variable domain in full, completed from reference TRBV2 and TRBJ2-5, reads EPEVTQTPSHQVTQMGQEVILRCVPISNHLYFYWYRQILGQKVEFLVSFYNNEISEKSEIFDDQFSVERPDGSNFTLKIRSTKLEDSAMYFCASSGTSGNQETQYFGPGTRLLVL.

The rearrangement joins TRBV7-9 to TRBJ2-2, with D uncertain. Germline assignment: CDR1 SEHNR and CDR2 FQNEAQ (reference sequence). The CDR3 is 11 amino acids. Trimming removed 5 bases from V and 6 bases from J, with 4 bases in between. CDR3 sequence (DNA): TGTGCCAGCAGCCCCGCCGGGGAGCTGTTTTTT. Encoded protein: CASSPAGELFF.

CDR3 DNA: TGTGCCAGCAGCTTAGGGACAGTCGATGAGCAGTTCTTC. Translation gives CASSLGTVDEQFF. The chain couples TRBV7-9 to TRBJ2-1; the D gene is possibly TRBD1 (6 bases). Germline CDR1 and CDR2: SEHNR and FQNEAQ (reference sequence). CDR3 length equals 13 residues. Trimming took 1 base from V and 8 from J, leaving 9 bases between them.

The chain employs TRBV6-5 and TRBJ1-2; the D gene is possibly TRBD1 (5 bases). Germline V gene data show CDR1 as MNHEY and CDR2 as SVGAGI. The CDR3 consists of 13 residues. V was trimmed by 2 bases and J by 8 bases, leaving 12 bases between them. The CDR3 nucleotides read TGTGCCAGCAGTTACCAGGGATTGTGGGGCTACACCTTC. Amino acid sequence: CASSYQGLWGYTF.

This rearrangement joins TRBV7-9 to TRBJ2-1, with 8 bases identical to TRBD2. Trimming took 1 base from V and 7 from J; bases not matched to a gene: 6. Germline CDR1 and CDR2: SEHNR and FQNEAQ (reference sequence). The CDR3 loop spans 15 amino acids. DNA for the CDR3: TGTGCCAGCAGCTTAGTTGTTAGCGGGATTAATGAGCAGTTCTTC. Its translation: CASSLVVSGINEQFF.

CDR3 sequence: CASTPLGTGENTEAFF. DNA of the CDR3: TGTGCCAGCACGCCTCTGGGGACAGGGGAGAACACTGAAGCTTTCTTT. V and J are TRBV28 and TRBJ1-1; TRBD1 agrees at 10 bases. Germline V gene lookup returns CDR1 MDHEN and CDR2 SYDVKM. Germline trimming cut 7 bases from V and 1 base from J; bases unmatched to any gene: 9. The CDR3 covers 16 residues.

The V and J genes are TRBV7-2 and TRBJ2-7; TRBD2 matches at 11 bases. The germline CDR1 and CDR2 sequences are SGHTA and FQGNSA. The CDR3 contains 15 residues. The ends lost 5 bases at V and 5 bases at J; junction bases unmatched: 8. This chain's CDR3 is CASSVTSGSVHEQYF. The CDR3 coding sequence is TGTGCCAGCAGCGTAACTAGCGGGAGCGTCCACGAGCAGTACTTC. Filled out from reference TRBV7-2 and TRBJ2-7, the complete variable domain reads GAGVSQSPSNKVTEKGKDVELRCDPISGHTALYWYRQSLGQGLEFLIYFQGNSAPDKSGLPSDRFSAERTGGSVSTLTIQRTQQEDSAVYLCASSVTSGSVHEQYFGPGTRLTVT.

The chain recombines TRBV11-2 with TRBJ2-5, with unresolved D. The V end was cut by 3 bases, the J end by 5 bases, with 4 bases between. The CDR3 is 11 amino acids. Germline CDR1 is SGHAT and CDR2 is FQNNGV. CDR3 sequence reads: CASSFRETQYF. CDR3 in DNA: TGTGCCAGCAGCTTTCGGGAGACCCAGTACTTC.

Written as DNA, the CDR3 is TGTGCCAGCAGCTTGTCTGGACATAGCAATCAGCCCCAGCATTTT. Protein product: CASSLSGHSNQPQHF. The chain has TRBV5-6 and TRBJ1-5, with TRBD1 as a possible D gene (5 bases). The CDR3 contains 15 residues. Germline CDR1 SGHDT, CDR2 YYEEEE. Trimming removed 1 base at V and 0 bases at J, with 8 bases between.

The rearrangement uses TRBV27 and TRBJ2-1; D not certain. The V gene's germline CDR1 is MNHEY and CDR2 SMNVEV (reference sequence). The CDR3 has 14 residues. Trimming left V 5 bases short and J 4 bases short, with 12 bases between. The CDR3 DNA reads as TGTGCCAGCAGTCCCGAGGCCTGGTACAATGAGCAGTTCTTC. It is translated as CASSPEAWYNEQFF.